Shown below are 7 T cell receptor beta chains from a single sample sequenced in a study of shared clonotypes between healthy human individuals. Data came from immunoSEQ multiplex PCR; TCRdb stores just in-frame clones and leaves some out. Of some 2 million clones listed, over 85% were seen once; the top ten hold around 0.13%. The sequenced sample consisted of naive CD4+ T cells sorted from blood. Subset defined: CD45RA+ positively selected. These receptors originate from a man between 18 and 35 years old in good health.

This clone was recorded a few times. The chain has TRBV2 and TRBJ2-5; D remains ambiguous. CDR3 length: 12 amino acids. V dropped 5 bases and J dropped 2 bases, with 6 bases sitting between them. CDR1 is SNHLY and CDR2 is FYNNEI in the germline V gene. CDR3 sequence (DNA): TGTGCCAGCAGTCAATTACAAGAGACCCAGTACTTC. It specifies CASSQLQETQYF.

V is TRBV18 and J is TRBJ2-5, with D unresolved. Germline V CDR1 and CDR2: KGHSH, LQKENI. The CDR3 is made up of 13 amino acids. Trimming cost V 2 bases and J 5 bases, with 9 bases left between them. The CDR3 reads CASSPTWQETQYF. CDR3 bases: TGTGCCAGCTCACCAACATGGCAGGAGACCCAGTACTTC.

This sequence joins TRBV7-9 and TRBJ1-6; D gene unclear. Germline CDR1 is SEHNR and CDR2 is FQNEAQ (reference sequence). CDR3 length: 18 residues. Trimming removed 2 bases from V and 0 bases from J, with 14 bases in between. Here the CDR3 reads CASSLSATASSYNSPLHF. CDR3 sequence (DNA): TGTGCCAGCAGCTTATCCGCGACGGCGAGCTCCTATAATTCACCCCTCCACTTT.

The genes are TRBV5-1 and TRBJ2-5, with TRBD2 matching 16 bases. From germline, CDR1 is SGHRS and CDR2 YFSETQ. V lost 3 bases, J lost 1 base, and 6 bases stayed unmatched. CDR3 length: 18 residues. CDR3 bases: TGCGCCAGCAGCTCGGGACTAGCGGGAGGGCCCTCCCAAGAGACCCAGTACTTC. Translating gives CASSSGLAGGPSQETQYF.

Points on this clone: Mismatch with germline at one junction end may stem from a read error. The chain employs TRBV6-1 and TRBJ2-2, with D possibly being TRBD2 (6 bases). This CDR3 is 14 amino acids long. Germline V CDR1 and CDR2: MNHNS, SASEGT. CDR3 loop: CASSVGGSPGELFF. The CDR3 DNA is TGTGCCAGCTCTGTTGGGGGGAGTCCCGGGGAGCTATTTTTT.

This clone has more than one count but fewer than ten. CDR3 DNA: TGTGCCACGTTAGCGGGGGGCAGGAACACCGGGGAGCTGTTTTTT. Its translation is CATLAGGRNTGELFF. The V call is TRBV10-3, the J call TRBJ2-2; 10 bases match TRBD2. The J segment lost 1 base and the V segment lost 10 bases, leaving 6 bases of the junction unmatched. This CDR3 is built from 15 residues. The germline V gene has CDR1 ENHRY and CDR2 SYGVKD.

The rearrangement uses TRBV30 and TRBJ1-4, with no clear D. Germline V gives CDR1 GTSNPN, CDR2 SVGIG (reference sequence). This CDR3 has 13 residues. V was trimmed by 1 base and J by 8 bases, leaving 11 bases between them. CDR3 sequence: CAWSATLGEKLFF. DNA of the CDR3: TGTGCCTGGAGTGCGACATTGGGGGAAAAACTGTTTTTT.